The present entry profiles one T cell receptor (beta chain) with its context. These data come from a study of blood T cell repertoires in COVID-19. Study-wide background: Some COVID-19 samples were acute and others convalescent; all came from the United States, Italy and Spain. The analysed material was cDNA or gDNA that came from T cells, B-cell-depleted T cells, or PBMCs.

Original methodology: Reference gene primer amplification yielded estimated nucleated cell counts. Clones were read by immunoSEQ multiplex PCR, and TCRdb kept only the in-frame ones, dropping some. Clone size and V and J calls were adopted from that table, with D and trimming inferred from the DNA. Altogether 190,000 or so clones are present, 65% to 90% being singletons, with the ten largest covering over 9.5%. This CDR3 has 15 residues. Unmatched junction bases numbered 7, after V lost 0 bases and J lost 7 bases. CDR1 and CDR2 (germline): SGDLS, YYNGEE. Adults between about 18 and 89 years of age took part from 24 US areas.

Material: PBMCs or T cells enriched from blood (not recorded which). This clonotype was sampled from a man in his forties who had recovered from COVID-19. The chain recombines TRBV9 with TRBJ2-1; 7 positions match TRBD2. CDR3 DNA: TGTGCCAGCAGCGTAGCGACGGGGAGGGTGAATGAGCAGTTCTTC. This sequence encodes CASSVATGRVNEQFF.